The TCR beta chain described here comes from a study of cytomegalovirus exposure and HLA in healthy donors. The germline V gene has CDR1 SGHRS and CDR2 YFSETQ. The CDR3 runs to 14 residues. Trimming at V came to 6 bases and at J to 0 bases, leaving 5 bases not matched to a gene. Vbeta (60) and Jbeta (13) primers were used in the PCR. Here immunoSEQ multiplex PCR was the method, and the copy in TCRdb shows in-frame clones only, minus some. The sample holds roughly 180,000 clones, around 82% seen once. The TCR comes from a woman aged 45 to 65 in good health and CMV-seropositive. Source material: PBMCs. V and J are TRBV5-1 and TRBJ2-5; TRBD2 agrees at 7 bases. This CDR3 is CASNAGDYQETQYF. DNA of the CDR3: TGCGCCAGCAACGCGGGAGATTACCAAGAGACCCAGTACTTC. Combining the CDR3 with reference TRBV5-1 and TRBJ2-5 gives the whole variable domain KAGVTQTPRYLIKTRGQQVTLSCSPISGHRSVSWYQQTPGQGLQFLFEYFSETQRNKGNFPGRFSGRQFSNSRSEMNVSTLELGDSALYLCASNAGDYQETQYFGPGTRLLVL.